This TCR beta chain emerged from a study of T cell repertoires in cytomegalovirus infection (dated by TCRdb to between 2018 and 2020). A note on the overall study: The peptide stimulations were aimed at well-studied HLA-B-restricted epitopes as well as recently identified HLA-C-restricted CMV epitopes, whose presentation resists viral immunomodulation. Donor HLA type was relevant to the analysis, as public TCR beta signatures indicated carriage of CMV infection together with the matching HLA type. Findings and caveats that apply to the study as a whole: Carriers of CMV infection plus the relevant HLA type were discriminated by the cumulative frequency of public TCR beta family members in the study cohort and in an independent roughly 320-donor cohort. The ex vivo response was dominated by HLA-C-restricted CMV-specific TCR beta clonotypes, which also provided the single most frequent clonotype in two of eight donors.

In the case of this clonotype: This clone's antigen is unknown. No qualities accompany the bases; no much larger clone lies one base away.

In the paper's terms, the treatment or condition label means: in vitro stimulation with specific CMV peptide epitopes to enrich CMV-specific T cells. Deletion took 0 bases off V and 9 bases off J, with a span of 12 bases between the germline ends. The CDR3 starts with the cysteine, ends with the phenylalanine, and has 14 residues. The read is trimmed to its CDR3 DNA, 42 bases read in frame from base 1. CDR1 and CDR2 were assigned from the germline V gene (reference sequence) as LNHNV and YYDKDF. Instrument on record: Illumina HiSeq 1500. TCRdb reworked the public reads: Q25 trimming with fastp, MiXCR clone assembly, productive beta chains retained. Each entry is one CDR3 protein sequence, shown with its most common DNA and genes. Within this sample are about 830,000 distinct CDR3 sequences, with approximately 29% of them counted one time only. In total, the top ten clones hold around 11% of the sample.

The sequence was collected from a human donor in good health (CMV status not recorded). Some clones in this sample may be carry-over from other donors' samples. This chain joins TRBV15 to TRBJ1-5; the best D guess is TRBD1, with 5 bases matching. This specimen consisted of cultured CD8+ T cells from PBMCs, obtained from culture after CMV antigen stimulation. The CDR3: CATSRDRGQGPQHF. The bases are TGTGCCACCAGCAGAGATAGGGGTCAAGGGCCCCAGCATTTT. Full variable domain (CDR3 extended with the reference TRBV15 and TRBJ1-5 proteins): DAMVIQNPRYQVTQFGKPVTLSCSQTLNHNVMYWYQQKSSQAPKLLFHYYDKDFNNEADTPDNFQSRRPNTSFCFLDIRSPGLGDTAMYLCATSRDRGQGPQHFGDGTRLSIL.